This record covers a single T cell receptor (beta chain). What it recognizes is unknown. The record originates from a study of OX40 agonist ivuxolimab in advanced cancers. Sequencing was performed with immunoSEQ multiplex PCR; in TCRdb, only in-frame clones are kept and a portion is missing. The table includes roughly 92,000 clones, 92% detected once. The germline V gene encodes CDR1 SGHDT and CDR2 YYEEEE. The CDR3 contains 18 residues. V was shortened by 6 bases and J by 0 bases, with 23 bases between the two germline ends. General study findings and limits: On average, CD8+ T cells showed a greater number of expanded clones than CD4+.

The V call is TRBV5-6, the J call TRBJ2-3; possibly TRBD2 for D (6 bases). The specimen comprised CD4+ or CD8+ T cells sorted from blood, sampled in a trial of the OX40 agonist ivuxolimab. The TCR comes from an adult with an advanced solid tumor such as melanoma, head and neck, liver or kidney cancer. The DNA of the CDR3 is TGTGCCAGCACCCCCTTGCCGCTGGACTACTCTAGCACAGATACGCAGTATTTT. Encoded protein: CASTPLPLDYSSTDTQYF. Full variable domain (rest looked up from reference TRBV5-6 and TRBJ2-3): DAGVTQSPTHLIKTRGQQVTLRCSPKSGHDTVSWYQQALGQGPQFIFQYYEEEERQRGNFPDRFSGHQFPNYSSELNVNALLLGDSALYLCASTPLPLDYSSTDTQYFGPGTRLTVL.